The 7 T cell receptor beta chains below were found in one sample sequenced in a study of regulatory T cells in long-lasting Graves disease. Time point given: newly diagnosed GD, antithyroid drugs for less than 3 months. RNA extracted from PBMCs served as the sequencing template. Arm-PCR with iRepertoire HTBI primers amplified the CDR3 regions for these TCR beta libraries. TCRdb reprocessed the multiplex PCR reads via MiXCR and lists one record per CDR3 protein. The table shows more than 450,000 distinct CDR3 sequences, with around 12% occurring only once. Separately, the same data were catalogued under a study of T cells in Graves' hyperthyroidism and ophthalmopathy.

Sequenced material: peripheral blood mononuclear cells (PBMCs), taken at new diagnosis, from a patient treated with antithyroid drugs. The receptor source for this set is a woman in her 30s with Graves disease.

This clonotype was counted many times. The chain is built from TRBV6-1 and TRBJ2-5, with D possibly being TRBD1 or TRBD2 (6 bases each). Deletions cut 4 bases from V and 9 bases from J, with 21 bases between. Germline V CDR1 and CDR2: MNHNS, SASEGT. CDR3 length: 15 amino acids. CDR3 residues: CASSGDGLTAGAQYF. In DNA form, the CDR3 reads TGTGCCAGCAGTGGGGACGGACTAACAGCAGGGGCCCAGTACTTC.

This clonotype was detected ten times or more. The chain carries TRBV5-6 and TRBJ1-1, with D possibly matching TRBD1 (5 bases). The CDR3 totals 14 residues. The V gene's germline CDR1 is SGHDT and CDR2 YYEEEE. V lost 4 bases to trimming and J lost 0 bases, with 10 bases between them. The CDR3 sequence: CASSHDSLNTEAFF. The CDR3 DNA reads as TGTGCCAGCAGCCACGACAGCCTGAACACTGAAGCTTTCTTT.

This rearrangement joins TRBV10-3 to TRBJ2-1; TRBD1 is a possible D gene (6 bases). The germline V gene has CDR1 ENHRY and CDR2 SYGVKD. The germline V and J ends were trimmed by 5 bases and 6 bases, with 11 bases remaining between them. There are 13 residues in the CDR3. The CDR3 loop is CAISITGTNEQFF. The CDR3 coding sequence is TGTGCCATCAGTATTACAGGGACCAATGAGCAGTTCTTC.

This sequence joins TRBV6-1 and TRBJ2-5; perhaps D is TRBD1 or TRBD2 (6 bases each). V was pared by 6 bases and J by 12 bases, with 17 bases between. Per the germline V gene, CDR1 is MNHNS and CDR2 is SASEGT. This CDR3 has 12 residues. CDR3 coding DNA: TGTGCCAGCAGAGGGGGGAACTTCGTTAAGTACTTC. Translated: CASRGGNFVKYF.

The chain employs TRBV20-1 and TRBJ2-1; D perhaps matches TRBD1 (6 bases). From germline, CDR1 is DFQATT and CDR2 SNEGSKA (reference sequence). Between the trimmed V and J ends, which lost 6 bases and 5 bases, there was a span of 11 bases. This CDR3 is built from 12 residues. In DNA form, the CDR3 reads TGCAGTGCCTCCGGACAGCACAATGAGCAGTTCTTC. This encodes CSASGQHNEQFF.

This clonotype was seen repeatedly, ten times or more. The chain is built from TRBV29-1 and TRBJ2-7, with 9 bases lining up with TRBD1. Germline V lookup: CDR1 SQVTM, CDR2 ANQGSEA. With V trimmed by 7 bases and J by 4 bases, 5 bases remained unmatched. This CDR3 is built from 12 residues. CDR3 region: CSGGQGVYEQYF. The DNA of the CDR3 is TGCAGCGGGGGACAGGGAGTATACGAGCAGTACTTC.

This clonotype was recorded many times. The chain uses TRBV7-3 and TRBJ2-5; D may be TRBD1 or TRBD2 (5 bases each). The V gene lost 5 bases and the J gene lost 1 base, with 11 bases spanning the gap. Germline V gene data show CDR1 as SGHTA and CDR2 as FQGTGA. The CDR3 is made up of 14 amino acids. The CDR3 sequence: CASSRGPSQETQYF. The CDR3, as DNA: TGTGCCAGCAGCCGGGGACCTTCCCAAGAGACCCAGTACTTC.